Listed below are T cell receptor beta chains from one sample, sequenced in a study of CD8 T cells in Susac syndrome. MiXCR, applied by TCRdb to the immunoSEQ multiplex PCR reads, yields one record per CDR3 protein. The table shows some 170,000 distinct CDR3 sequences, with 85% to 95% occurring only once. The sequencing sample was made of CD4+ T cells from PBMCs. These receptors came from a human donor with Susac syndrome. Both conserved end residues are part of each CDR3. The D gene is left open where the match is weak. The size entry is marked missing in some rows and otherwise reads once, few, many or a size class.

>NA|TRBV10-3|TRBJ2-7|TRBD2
CAIGRLAGAYEQYF
TGTGCCATCGGAAGACTAGCGGGAGCCTACGAGCAGTACTTC
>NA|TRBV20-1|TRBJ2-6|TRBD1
CSARDGGQPNSGANVLTF
TGCAGTGCTAGAGATGGGGGACAGCCCAACTCTGGGGCCAACGTCCTGACTTTC
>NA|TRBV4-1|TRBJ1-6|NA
CASSQVTSSYNSPLHF
TGCGCCAGCAGCCAAGTCACGAGCTCCTATAATTCACCCCTCCACTTT
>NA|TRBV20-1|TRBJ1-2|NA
CSASQGYGYTF
TGCAGTGCTAGCCAAGGCTATGGCTACACCTTC
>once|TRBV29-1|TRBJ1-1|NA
CSVEGEAGPTEAFF
TGCAGCGTTGAAGGGGAGGCAGGTCCCACTGAAGCTTTCTTT
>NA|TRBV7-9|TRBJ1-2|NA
CASSLGTRQYGYTF
TGTGCCAGCAGCTTGGGGACCCGGCAGTATGGCTACACCTTC
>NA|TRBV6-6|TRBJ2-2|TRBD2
CALGASGRTGELFF
TGTGCCCTCGGGGCTAGCGGGAGAACCGGGGAGCTGTTTTTT
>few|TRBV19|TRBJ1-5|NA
CASSVTGNQPQHF
TGTGCCAGTAGTGTGACAGGCAATCAGCCCCAGCATTTT
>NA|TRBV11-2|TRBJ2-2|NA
CASSILSGELFF
TGTGCCAGCAGTATCCTATCCGGGGAGCTGTTTTTT
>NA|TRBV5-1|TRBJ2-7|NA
CASSLDQGKGQYF
TGCGCCAGCAGCTTGGATCAGGGAAAAGGGCAGTACTTC
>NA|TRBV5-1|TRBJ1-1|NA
CASSFGNANTEAFF
TGCGCCAGCAGCTTTGGAAATGCGAACACTGAAGCTTTCTTT
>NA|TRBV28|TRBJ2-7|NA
CASSLWETTYEQYF
TGTGCCAGCAGTTTATGGGAGACCACCTACGAGCAGTACTTC
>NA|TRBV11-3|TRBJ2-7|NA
CASSQSIDEQYF
TGTGCCAGCAGCCAGTCTATCGACGAGCAGTACTTC